This T cell receptor (beta chain) appears in the sequencing data of a study of CD8 T cells in Susac syndrome. The CDR3 is 13 residues long. From germline, CDR1 is SQVTM and CDR2 ANQGSEA. V gave up 2 bases and J gave up 5 bases, with 12 bases separating them. Random hexamers primed reverse transcription of about 0.5 to 1 ug RNA. TCRdb reprocessed the immunoSEQ multiplex PCR reads with MiXCR, giving one entry per CDR3 protein. The table shows 180,000 or so distinct CDR3 sequences, with 90% to 95% occurring only once. The receptor's source is a human donor in good health. J is TRBJ1-1 and V is TRBV29-1, with D uncertain. Sample: CD4+ T cells from PBMCs. DNA for the CDR3: TGCAGCGTTGAACGGGCAGTCGGGACTGAAGCTTTCTTT. Translating it yields CSVERAVGTEAFF.